One sample yielded the 25 T cell receptor beta chains listed below, sequenced in a study of shared clonotypes between healthy human individuals. TCRdb keeps only in-frame clones here, not all; method: immunoSEQ multiplex PCR. The sample shows 330,000 or so clones, under 80% of them seen only once. Sequenced sample: memory CD4+ T cells sorted from blood. The subset: CD45RA-negative fraction. All receptors come from a man in his thirties or forties in good health.

The chain is built from TRBV4-2 and TRBJ2-3, with TRBD2 matching over 7 bases. J lost 0 bases, V lost 1 base, and 10 bases had no gene match. This CDR3 contains 18 residues. CDR1 and CDR2 (germline): LGHNA, YNFKEQ. The CDR3 protein is CASSQVRAGRRSTDTQYF. CDR3 nucleotide sequence: TGTGCCAGCAGCCAAGTTAGAGCGGGAAGGAGAAGCACAGATACGCAGTATTTT.

This chain connects TRBV5-4 to TRBJ2-5, with 7 bases fitting TRBD2. V gave up 4 bases and J gave up 3 bases; unmatched junction bases: 3. The CDR3 length is 13 residues. Germline V gives CDR1 SGHNT, CDR2 YYREEE (reference sequence). CDR3 in amino acids: CASSKTSEETQYF. The CDR3 DNA reads as TGTGCCAGCAGCAAAACTAGCGAAGAGACCCAGTACTTC.

The chain combines TRBV7-9 with TRBJ2-7, with 9 nucleotides matching TRBD2. V lost 2 bases, J lost 5 bases, and 7 bases stayed unmatched. Per germline, CDR1 SEHNR and CDR2 FQNEAQ (reference sequence). The CDR3 runs 15 residues. DNA for the CDR3: TGTGCCAGCAGCTTATCCGGCGGGAGGGCCGACGAGCAGTACTTC. Translated, it gives CASSLSGGRADEQYF.

V gene TRBV18 combines with J gene TRBJ2-3; D not certain. This CDR3 is built from 13 residues. V dropped 2 bases and J dropped 4 bases, with 7 bases sitting between them. Per the germline V gene, CDR1 is KGHSH and CDR2 is LQKENI. CDR3 nucleotide sequence: TGTGCCAGCTCACCAGGCTTGGCAGATACGCAGTATTTT. Protein product: CASSPGLADTQYF.

The J gene is TRBJ2-1, the V gene TRBV5-1, with TRBD2 identical over 11 bases. The junction had 7 bases not matched to a gene; V was cut back by 2 bases and J by 6 bases. Germline lookup yields CDR1 SGHRS and CDR2 YFSETQ. The CDR3 runs to 16 residues. DNA of the CDR3: TGCGCCAGCAGCTTCTCGACTAGCGGGACCCCCAATGAGCAGTTCTTC. It specifies CASSFSTSGTPNEQFF.

This sequence joins TRBV10-2 and TRBJ2-3; D perhaps matches TRBD1 (6 bases). The CDR3 consists of 15 residues. Trimming took 4 bases from V and 0 from J, leaving 11 bases between them. Germline V gene lookup returns CDR1 WSHSY and CDR2 SAAADI. CDR3 bases: TGCGCCAGCAGTGTGCAGGGGCGTAGCACAGATACGCAGTATTTT. This gives the protein CASSVQGRSTDTQYF.

The chain recombines TRBV4-2 with TRBJ2-2; D is perhaps TRBD1 or TRBD2 (5 bases each). The V and J ends lost 4 bases and 1 base respectively, with 16 bases between them. Germline lookup yields CDR1 LGHNA and CDR2 YNFKEQ. The CDR3 extends over 17 amino acids. CDR3 nucleotides: TGTGCCAGCAGCCCTTCCGTGGGGGTCGGGAACACCGGGGAGCTGTTTTTT. Its translation is CASSPSVGVGNTGELFF.

V and J are TRBV6-7 and TRBJ2-6; D is ambiguous. TRBV6-7 belongs to the ORF category, with a function that is uncertain. V shed 5 bases and J shed 5 bases, with 22 bases lying between them. The CDR3 totals 18 residues. The CDR3 here is CASSRLMYLQSRANVLTF. The CDR3 DNA is TGTGCCAGCAGTCGCCTAATGTATTTACAAAGTCGGGCCAACGTCCTGACTTTC.

The chain joins TRBV4-2 to TRBJ2-3; no definite D call. Germline CDR1 and CDR2: LGHNA and YNFKEQ. Trimming left V 1 base short and J 0 bases short, with 11 bases between. This CDR3 is built from 16 residues. The chain's CDR3 is CASSQGVGDSTDTQYF. The CDR3 DNA reads as TGTGCCAGCAGCCAAGGAGTCGGAGATAGCACAGATACGCAGTATTTT.

The chain couples TRBV5-5 to TRBJ2-5, with a tentative D call TRBD1 (6 bases). V was pared by 5 bases and J by 5 bases, with 16 bases between. CDR1 SGHKS and CDR2 YYEKEE come from the germline V gene (reference sequence). The CDR3 covers 14 residues. CDR3 region: CASRWDTTIETQYF. CDR3 coding DNA: TGTGCCAGCAGGTGGGACACAACTATTGAGACCCAGTACTTC.

V is TRBV2 and J is TRBJ2-7; D not certain. The CDR3 is made up of 11 amino acids. V dropped 8 bases and J dropped 3 bases, with 8 bases sitting between them. The V gene's germline CDR1 is SNHLY and CDR2 FYNNEI. CDR3 loop: CASADYYEQYF. In DNA, the CDR3 is TGTGCCAGCGCGGATTACTACGAGCAGTACTTC.

This chain joins TRBV10-2 and TRBJ1-1; TRBD1 agrees at 8 bases. V gave up 3 bases and J gave up 1 base; unmatched junction bases: 16. CDR1 and CDR2 from the germline V gene are WSHSY and SAAADI. The CDR3 is made up of 19 amino acids. This CDR3 is CASSDDLRLLDRGNTEAFF. The DNA of the CDR3 is TGCGCCAGCAGTGATGATTTGCGGCTGTTAGACAGGGGGAACACTGAAGCTTTCTTT.

The gene calls are TRBV27 and TRBJ1-1, with D perhaps matching TRBD1 (5 bases). Trimming pared 5 bases from V and 5 bases from J, leaving 15 bases between. The germline gives CDR1 MNHEY, CDR2 SMNVEV (reference sequence). This CDR3 spans 14 amino acids. CDR3 residues: CASSASWGGTEAFF. The CDR3 DNA follows: TGTGCCAGCAGTGCGTCATGGGGGGGTACTGAAGCTTTCTTT.

Here the CDR3 reads CASKEGGGSNEKLFF. In nucleotides, the CDR3 is TGTGCCAGCAAAGAAGGGGGGGGCTCTAATGAAAAACTGTTTTTT. The J gene is TRBJ1-4, the V gene TRBV6-1, with D perhaps TRBD1 (6 bases). This CDR3 is built from 15 residues. Trimming removed 7 bases at V and 3 bases at J, with 15 bases between. The germline CDR1 and CDR2 sequences are MNHNS and SASEGT.

The V call is TRBV4-3, the J call TRBJ2-4; 8 bases agree with TRBD1. The CDR3 contains 15 residues. CDR1 is LGHNA, CDR2 YSLEER, per germline. The V and J ends lost 1 base and 8 bases, in that order; junction bases with no gene match: 7. Here the CDR3 reads CASSQAQGDADIQYF. The CDR3 nucleotides read TGCGCCAGCAGCCAAGCACAGGGGGACGCGGACATTCAGTACTTC.

The V and J genes are TRBV6-6 and TRBJ1-1; TRBD1 might be the D (5 bases). The CDR3 loop spans 14 amino acids. Germline CDR1 and CDR2: MNHNY and SVGAGI (reference sequence). With 5 bases removed from V and 1 base from J, the gap between germline ends came to 11 bases. Written as DNA, the CDR3 is TGTGCCAGCAGTCATCAGGGTTCGAACACTGAAGCTTTCTTT. It translates to CASSHQGSNTEAFF.

This chain joins TRBV18 and TRBJ2-7; D uncertain. V was cut by 5 bases and J by 4 bases, with 6 bases left in between. The CDR3 has 11 residues. Germline V gene sequence: CDR1 KGHSH, CDR2 LQKENI. The CDR3 reads CASSSSYEQYF. In nucleotides, the CDR3 is TGTGCCAGCTCATCGTCTTACGAGCAGTACTTC.

The chain couples TRBV18 to TRBJ2-5, with D hard to call. This CDR3 comprises 14 residues. Between the trimmed V and J ends, which lost 0 bases and 5 bases, there was a span of 10 bases. In germline, CDR1 is KGHSH, CDR2 LQKENI. For the CDR3, the DNA is TGTGCCAGCTCACCACCGGAAGTGAGTGAGACCCAGTACTTC. This gives the protein CASSPPEVSETQYF.

Remarks on this clone: Other DNA sequences in the same sample also yield this CDR3. The rearrangement uses TRBV28 and TRBJ1-5, with D possibly matching TRBD1 (5 bases). CDR3 length: 14 amino acids. The germline gives CDR1 MDHEN, CDR2 SYDVKM. V shed 6 bases and J shed 0 bases, with 9 bases lying between them. The CDR3 DNA is TGTGCCAGCAGCCCTGGGGGTAGCAATCAGCCCCAGCATTTT. Its translation is CASSPGGSNQPQHF. The full variable domain, in which reference TRBV28 and TRBJ1-5 provide the parts outside the CDR3, is DVKVTQSSRYLVKRTGEKVFLECVQDMDHENMFWYRQDPGLGLRLIYFSYDVKMKEKGDIPEGYSVSREKKERFSLILESASTNQTSMYLCASSPGGSNQPQHFGDGTRLSIL.

This rearrangement joins TRBV6-5 to TRBJ1-5; TRBD1 might be the D (5 bases). Germline-derived CDR1 and CDR2 are MNHEY and SVGAGI. V lost 6 bases to trimming and J lost 0 bases, with 12 bases between them. This CDR3 contains 15 residues. The CDR3 coding sequence is TGTGCCAGCAGGCAGGGTGCAACTAGCAATCAGCCCCAGCATTTT. It is translated as CASRQGATSNQPQHF.

V and J are TRBV19 and TRBJ1-3; 7 nucleotides match TRBD1. J gave up 0 bases and V 6 bases, and 8 bases lay outside the gene matches. The CDR3 length is 16 residues. CDR1 is LNHDA, CDR2 SQIVND, per germline (reference sequence). CDR3 amino acids: CASSGQAGPSGNTIYF. In nucleotides, the CDR3 is TGTGCCAGTAGCGGACAGGCCGGACCCTCTGGAAACACCATATATTTT.

This rearrangement joins TRBV6-1 to TRBJ2-7; no definite D call. CDR1 and CDR2 from the germline V gene are MNHNS and SASEGT. There are 15 residues in the CDR3. V shed 3 bases and J shed 6 bases, with 18 bases lying between them. CDR3 sequence: CASSEGGKEWAEQYF. CDR3 nucleotide sequence: TGTGCCAGCAGTGAGGGCGGTAAGGAATGGGCCGAGCAGTACTTC.

A note on this clone: Sequence at one end of the junction differs from germline and may be a read error. J is TRBJ2-7 and V is TRBV5-1, with 9 bases identical to TRBD1. The germline V gene encodes CDR1 SGHRS and CDR2 YFSETQ. The CDR3 runs to 16 residues. The chain's CDR3 is CASRENTGQGSHEQYF. The CDR3 bases are TGCGCCAGCAGAGAAAACACGGGACAGGGCTCCCACGAGCAGTACTTC.

The chain has TRBV28 and TRBJ2-1; D might be TRBD2 (6 bases). Germline V CDR1 and CDR2: MDHEN, SYDVKM. The CDR3 has 11 amino acids. V shed 5 bases and J shed 16 bases, with 15 bases lying between them. The CDR3 loop reads CASSVPSVFFF. The CDR3 DNA reads as TGTGCCAGCAGTGTGCCTAGCGTTTTTTTCTTC.

The sample holds one count of this clone. This CDR3 reads CASGETEETQYF. CDR3 nucleotide sequence: TGTGCCAGCGGAGAGACAGAAGAGACCCAGTACTTC. V and J are TRBV7-9 and TRBJ2-5; tentative D call: TRBD1 (5 bases). Between the trimmed V and J ends, which lost 8 bases and 3 bases, there was a span of 10 bases. The length of the CDR3 is 12 residues. Looked up from germline, CDR1 is SEHNR and CDR2 is FQNEAQ (reference sequence).